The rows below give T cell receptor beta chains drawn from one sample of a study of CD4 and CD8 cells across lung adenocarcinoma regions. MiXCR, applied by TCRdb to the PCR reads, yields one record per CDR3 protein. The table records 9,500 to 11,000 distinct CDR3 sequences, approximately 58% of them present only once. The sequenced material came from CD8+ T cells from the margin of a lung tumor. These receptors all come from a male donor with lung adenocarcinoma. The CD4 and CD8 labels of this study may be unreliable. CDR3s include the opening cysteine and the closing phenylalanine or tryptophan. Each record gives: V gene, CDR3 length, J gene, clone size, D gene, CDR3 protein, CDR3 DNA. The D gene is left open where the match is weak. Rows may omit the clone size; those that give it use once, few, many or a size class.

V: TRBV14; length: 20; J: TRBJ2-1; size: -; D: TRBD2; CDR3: CASSRRLGLAGEGSYNEQFF; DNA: TGTGCCAGCAGCCGCCGCCTCGGACTAGCGGGAGAGGGGTCCTACAATGAGCAGTTCTTC
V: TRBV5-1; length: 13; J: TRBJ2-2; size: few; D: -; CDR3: CASSLVGPGELFF; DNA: TGCGCCAGCAGCTTGGTGGGCCCCGGGGAGCTGTTTTTT
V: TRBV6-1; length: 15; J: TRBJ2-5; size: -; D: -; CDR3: CASSGGTASVGTQYF; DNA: TGTGCCAGCAGTGGAGGGACCGCATCAGTGGGGACCCAGTACTTC
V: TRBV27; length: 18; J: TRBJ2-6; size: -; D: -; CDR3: CASSPRTGWHSGANVLTF; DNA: TGTGCCAGCAGTCCCCGAACAGGGTGGCACTCTGGGGCCAACGTCCTGACTTTC
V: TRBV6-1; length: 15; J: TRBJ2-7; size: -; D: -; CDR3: CASSGRVPGGLEQYF; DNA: TGTGCCAGCAGTGGCCGGGTTCCCGGGGGGCTCGAGCAGTACTTC
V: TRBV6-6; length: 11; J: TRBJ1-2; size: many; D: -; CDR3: CASRMGGGYTF; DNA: TGTGCCAGCAGGATGGGGGGAGGCTACACCTTC
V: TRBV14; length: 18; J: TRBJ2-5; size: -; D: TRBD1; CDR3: CASRRSGGFRRSQETQYF; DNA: TGTGCCAGCCGCCGGTCAGGGGGCTTCCGACGGAGCCAAGAGACCCAGTACTTC
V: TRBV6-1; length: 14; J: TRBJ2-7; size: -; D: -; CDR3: CASSERGSSYEQYF; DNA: TGTGCCAGCAGTGAAAGGGGCAGCTCCTACGAGCAGTACTTC
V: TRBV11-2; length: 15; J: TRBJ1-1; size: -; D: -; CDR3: CASSLEPGWSTEAFF; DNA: TGTGCCAGCAGCTTAGAACCAGGGTGGAGCACTGAAGCTTTCTTT
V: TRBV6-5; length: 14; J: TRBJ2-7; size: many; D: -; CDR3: CASSYGDSAYEQYF; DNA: TGTGCCAGCAGTTACGGGGACTCTGCCTACGAGCAGTACTTC
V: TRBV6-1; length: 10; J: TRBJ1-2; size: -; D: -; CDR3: CASSEFGYTF; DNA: TGTGCCAGCAGTGAATTCGGCTACACCTTC
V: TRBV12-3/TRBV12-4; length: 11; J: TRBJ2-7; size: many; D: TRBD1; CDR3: CASGTGYEQYF; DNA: TGTGCCAGCGGGACAGGCTACGAGCAGTACTTC
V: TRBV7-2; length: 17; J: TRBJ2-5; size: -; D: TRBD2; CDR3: CASSHGTSGRWGETQYF; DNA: TGTGCCAGCAGCCACGGGACTAGCGGGAGGTGGGGGGAGACCCAGTACTTC
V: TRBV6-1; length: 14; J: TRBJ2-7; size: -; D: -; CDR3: CASRRPGAKDTQYF; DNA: TGTGCCAGCAGACGGCCGGGAGCCAAAGATACGCAGTACTTC
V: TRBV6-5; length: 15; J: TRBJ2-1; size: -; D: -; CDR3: CASSYAGGPHNEQFF; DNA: TGTGCCAGCAGTTACGCCGGGGGGCCCCACAATGAGCAGTTCTTC
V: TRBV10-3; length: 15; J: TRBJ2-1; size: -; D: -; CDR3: CAISGAGRSYNEQFF; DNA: TGTGCCATCAGTGGGGCAGGCCGTTCCTACAATGAGCAGTTCTTC
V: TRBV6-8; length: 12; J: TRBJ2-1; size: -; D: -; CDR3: CLRAVRFDEQFF; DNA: TGTCTCAGGGCTGTGAGATTCGATGAGCAGTTCTTT
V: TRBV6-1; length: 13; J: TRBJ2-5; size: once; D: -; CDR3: CASRRTQGVTQYF; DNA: TGTGCCAGCAGAAGAACTCAGGGTGTGACCCAGTACTTC
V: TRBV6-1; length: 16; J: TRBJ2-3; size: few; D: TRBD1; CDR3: CASGGAGTGDGDTQYF; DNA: TGTGCCAGCGGGGGAGCCGGGACAGGGGATGGGGATACGCAGTATTTC
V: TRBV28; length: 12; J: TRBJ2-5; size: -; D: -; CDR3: CASSTFVETQYF; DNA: TGTGCCAGCAGTACTTTCGTGGAGACCCAGTACTTC
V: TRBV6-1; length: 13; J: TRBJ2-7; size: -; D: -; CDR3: CASSVASKNEQYF; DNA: TGTGCCAGCAGTGTGGCGAGCAAAAATGAGCAGTACTTC
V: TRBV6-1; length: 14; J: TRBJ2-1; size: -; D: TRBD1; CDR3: CASMAGGGPNEQFF; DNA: TGTGCCAGCATGGCAGGGGGCGGTCCGAATGAGCAGTTCTTC
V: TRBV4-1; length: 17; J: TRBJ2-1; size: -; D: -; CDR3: CASSQDQESSSYNEQFF; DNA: TGCGCCAGCAGCCAAGATCAGGAGTCGAGCTCCTACAATGAGCAGTTCTTC
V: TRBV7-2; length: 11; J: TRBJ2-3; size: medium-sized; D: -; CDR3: CASSFSDTQYF; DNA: TGTGCCAGCAGCTTTTCAGATACGCAGTATTTT
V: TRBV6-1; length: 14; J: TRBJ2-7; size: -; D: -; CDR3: CASSPEWRPYEQYF; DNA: TGTGCCAGCAGTCCCGAATGGCGCCCCTACGAGCAGTACTTC
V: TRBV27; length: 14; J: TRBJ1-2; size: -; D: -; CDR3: CASSLSRAGYGYTF; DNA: TGTGCCAGCAGTTTATCAAGGGCGGGGTATGGCTACACCTTC
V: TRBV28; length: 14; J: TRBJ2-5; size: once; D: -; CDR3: CAGRGGRVQEIQYF; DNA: TGTGCGGGCCGCGGGGGCCGGGTCCAAGAGATTCAGTACTTC
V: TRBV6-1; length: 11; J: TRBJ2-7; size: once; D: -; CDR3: CASSEGYEQYF; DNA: TGTGCCAGCAGTGAGGGCTACGAGCAGTACTTC
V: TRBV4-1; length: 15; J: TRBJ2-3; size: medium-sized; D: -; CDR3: CASSQEGVSTDTQYF; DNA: TGCGCCAGCAGCCAAGAGGGCGTGAGCACAGATACGCAGTATTTT
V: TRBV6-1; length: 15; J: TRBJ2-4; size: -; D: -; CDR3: CASTKGLGAKDTQYF; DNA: TGTGCCAGCACTAAGGGGCTGGGAGCCAAAGATACTCAGTACTTC
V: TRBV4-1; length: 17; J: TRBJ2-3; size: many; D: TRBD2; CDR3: CASSQVISREPTDTQYF; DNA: TGCGCCAGCAGCCAAGTTATCTCGCGGGAGCCCACAGATACGCAGTATTTT
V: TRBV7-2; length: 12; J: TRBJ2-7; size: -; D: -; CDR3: CASRLAKNTQYF; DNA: TGTGCCAGCAGGTTAGCAAAAAATACGCAGTACTTC
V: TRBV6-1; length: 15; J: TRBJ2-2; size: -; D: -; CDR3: CARGGQAVSTGTLFF; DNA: TGTGCCCGGGGCGGCCAGGCTGTGAGCACCGGGACGCTGTTTTTT
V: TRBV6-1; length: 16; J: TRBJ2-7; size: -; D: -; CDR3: CASTGAGSRDGDTQYF; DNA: TGTGCCAGCACGGGGGCCGGGAGCCGGGATGGAGATACGCAGTACTTC
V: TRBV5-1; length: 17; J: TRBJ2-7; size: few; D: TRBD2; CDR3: CASSLTSGRAGIYEQYF; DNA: TGCGCCAGCAGCTTGACTAGCGGGAGGGCGGGGATCTACGAGCAGTACTTC
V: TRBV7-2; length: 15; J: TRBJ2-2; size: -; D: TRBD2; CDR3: CAKKGTSGNTGELFF; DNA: TGTGCCAAAAAAGGGACTAGCGGGAACACCGGGGAGCTGTTTTTT
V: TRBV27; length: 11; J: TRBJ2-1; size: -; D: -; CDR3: CASSGYNEQFF; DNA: TGTGCCAGCAGTGGTTACAATGAGCAGTTCTTC
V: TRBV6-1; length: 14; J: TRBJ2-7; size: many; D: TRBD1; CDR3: CASAHRGSTYEQYF; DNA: TGTGCCAGCGCGCACAGGGGTTCTACCTACGAGCAGTACTTC
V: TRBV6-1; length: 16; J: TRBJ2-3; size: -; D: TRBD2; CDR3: CASSETWTSGTDTQFF; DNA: TGTGCCAGCAGTGAAACGTGGACTAGCGGCACAGATACGCAGTTTTTT
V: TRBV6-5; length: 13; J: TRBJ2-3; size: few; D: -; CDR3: CASSYSWGDTQYF; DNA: TGTGCCAGCAGTTACTCGTGGGGAGATACGCAGTATTTT
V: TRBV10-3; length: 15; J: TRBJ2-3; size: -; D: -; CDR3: CAISELRVGTDTQYF; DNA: TGTGCCATCAGTGAGCTAAGGGTCGGCACAGATACGCAGTATTTT
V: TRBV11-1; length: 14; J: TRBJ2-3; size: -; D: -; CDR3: CAGLGGRDKETQYF; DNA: TGTGCGGGGCTCGGGGGCCGGGACAAAGAGACGCAGTACTTT
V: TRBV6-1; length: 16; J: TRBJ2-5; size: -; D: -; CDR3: CASGGEGGRDPDTQYF; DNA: TGTGCCAGCGGGGGGGAAGGGGGACGCGACCCAGATACCCAGTACTTC
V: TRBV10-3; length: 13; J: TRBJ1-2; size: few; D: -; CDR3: CAISDRVKEGYTF; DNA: TGTGCCATCAGTGACAGGGTAAAAGAAGGCTACACCTTC
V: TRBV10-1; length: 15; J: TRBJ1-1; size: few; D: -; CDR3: CASISRERKNTEAFF; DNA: TGCGCCAGCATCAGCAGGGAACGGAAGAACACTGAAGCTTTCTTT
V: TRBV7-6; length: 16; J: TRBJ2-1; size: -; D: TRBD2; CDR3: CASSGRTSGSRNEQFF; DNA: TGTGCCAGCAGCGGAAGGACTAGCGGGAGTAGGAATGAGCAGTTCTTC
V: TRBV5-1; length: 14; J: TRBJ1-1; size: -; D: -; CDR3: CASKLDNGNTEAFF; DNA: TGCGCCAGCAAATTGGACAATGGGAACACTGAAGCTTTCTTT
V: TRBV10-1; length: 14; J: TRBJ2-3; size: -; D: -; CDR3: CASSDAVCTGTQYF; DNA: TGCGCCAGCAGTGATGCTGTCTGCACAGGTACGCAGTATTTT
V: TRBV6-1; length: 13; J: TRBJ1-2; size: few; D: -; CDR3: CASSVRELSGYTF; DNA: TGTGCCAGCAGTGTCAGGGAACTGAGTGGCTACACCTTC
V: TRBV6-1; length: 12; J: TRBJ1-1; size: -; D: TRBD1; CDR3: CATQGVNTEAFF; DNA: TGTGCCACGCAGGGGGTGAACACTGAAGCTTTCTTT
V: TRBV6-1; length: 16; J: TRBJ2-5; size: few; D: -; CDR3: CASGGAGGRDGETQYF; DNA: TGTGCCAGCGGGGGAGCTGGGGGCCGGGACGGAGAGACCCAGTACTTC
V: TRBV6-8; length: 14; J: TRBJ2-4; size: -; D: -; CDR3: CGSRGPGATNMQYF; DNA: TGCGGCAGCAGGGGACCGGGAGCCACAAATATGCAGTACTTC
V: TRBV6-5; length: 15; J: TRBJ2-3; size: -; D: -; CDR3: CASSILAVSTNAQYF; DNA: TGTGCCAGCAGTATACTGGCTGTGAGCACCAATGCGCAGTATTTT
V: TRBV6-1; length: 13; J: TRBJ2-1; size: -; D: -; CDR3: CASSEWDYNEQFF; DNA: TGTGCCAGCAGTGAGTGGGACTACAATGAGCAGTTCTTC
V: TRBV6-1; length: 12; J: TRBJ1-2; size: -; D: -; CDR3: CASTRGAFGYTF; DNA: TGTGCCAGCACCCGGGGCGCATTTGGCTACACCTTC
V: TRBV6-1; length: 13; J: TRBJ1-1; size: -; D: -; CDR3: CASRGKENTEAFF; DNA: TGTGCCAGCAGAGGCAAAGAGAACACTGAAGCTTTCTTT
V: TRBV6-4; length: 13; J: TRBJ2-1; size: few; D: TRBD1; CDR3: CASRGQGVHEQFF; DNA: TGTGCCAGCAGAGGACAGGGAGTCCATGAGCAGTTCTTC